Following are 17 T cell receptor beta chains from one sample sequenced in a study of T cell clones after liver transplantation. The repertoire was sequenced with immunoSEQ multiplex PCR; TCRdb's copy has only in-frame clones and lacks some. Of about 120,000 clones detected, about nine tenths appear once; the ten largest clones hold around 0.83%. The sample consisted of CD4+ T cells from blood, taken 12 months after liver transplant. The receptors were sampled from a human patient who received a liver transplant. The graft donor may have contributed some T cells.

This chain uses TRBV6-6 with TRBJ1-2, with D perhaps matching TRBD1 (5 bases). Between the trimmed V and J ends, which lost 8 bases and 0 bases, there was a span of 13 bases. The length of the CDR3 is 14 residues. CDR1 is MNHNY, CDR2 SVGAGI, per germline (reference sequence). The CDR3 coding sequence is TGTGCCAGCGAGGGCAGGGCGGCTAACTATGGCTACACCTTC. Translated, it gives CASEGRAANYGYTF.

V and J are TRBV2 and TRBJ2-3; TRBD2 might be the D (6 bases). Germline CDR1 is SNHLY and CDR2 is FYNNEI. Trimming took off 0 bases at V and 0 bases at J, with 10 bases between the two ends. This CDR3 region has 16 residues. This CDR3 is CASSEARGLSTDTQYF. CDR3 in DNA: TGTGCCAGCAGTGAAGCGCGAGGACTAAGCACAGATACGCAGTATTTT.

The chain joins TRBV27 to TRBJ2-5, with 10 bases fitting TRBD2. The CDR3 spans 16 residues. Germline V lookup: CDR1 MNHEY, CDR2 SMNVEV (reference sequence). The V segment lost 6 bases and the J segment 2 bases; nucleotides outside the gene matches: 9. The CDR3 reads CASRPGLAVSQETQYF. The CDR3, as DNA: TGTGCCAGCAGACCTGGACTAGCGGTCTCACAAGAGACCCAGTACTTC.

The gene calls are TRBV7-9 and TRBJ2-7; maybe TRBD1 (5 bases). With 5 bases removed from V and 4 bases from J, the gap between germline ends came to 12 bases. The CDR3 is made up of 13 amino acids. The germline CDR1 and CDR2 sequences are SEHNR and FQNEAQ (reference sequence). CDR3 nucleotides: TGTGCCAGCAGCGTACCCCCAGGGTACGAGCAGTACTTC. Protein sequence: CASSVPPGYEQYF.

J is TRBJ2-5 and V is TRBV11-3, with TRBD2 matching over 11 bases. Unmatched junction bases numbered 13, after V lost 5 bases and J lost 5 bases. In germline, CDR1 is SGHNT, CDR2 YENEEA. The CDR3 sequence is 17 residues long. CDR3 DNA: TGTGCCAGCAGCCTGGGACTAGCGGTGGGCCGGGGCGAGACCCAGTACTTC. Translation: CASSLGLAVGRGETQYF. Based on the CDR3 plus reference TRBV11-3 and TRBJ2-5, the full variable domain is EAGVVQSPRYKIIEKKQPVAFWCNPISGHNTLYWYLQNLGQGPELLIRYENEEAVDDSQLPKDRFSAERLKGVDSTLKIQPAELGDSAVYLCASSLGLAVGRGETQYFGPGTRLLVL.

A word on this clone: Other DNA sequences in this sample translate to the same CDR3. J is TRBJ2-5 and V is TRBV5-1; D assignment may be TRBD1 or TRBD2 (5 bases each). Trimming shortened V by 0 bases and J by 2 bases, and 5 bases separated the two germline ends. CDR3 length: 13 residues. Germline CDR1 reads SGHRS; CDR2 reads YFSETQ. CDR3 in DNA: TGCGCCAGCAGCTTGGGGGGGCAAGAGACCCAGTACTTC. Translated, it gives CASSLGGQETQYF.

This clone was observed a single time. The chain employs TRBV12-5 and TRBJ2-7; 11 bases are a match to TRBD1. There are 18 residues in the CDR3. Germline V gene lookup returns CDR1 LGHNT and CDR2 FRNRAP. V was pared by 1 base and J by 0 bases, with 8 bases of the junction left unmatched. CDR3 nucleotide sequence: TGTGCTAGTGGTTTGGATCCTCCGGGACAGGGGGTCTCCTACGAGCAGTACTTC. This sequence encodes CASGLDPPGQGVSYEQYF.

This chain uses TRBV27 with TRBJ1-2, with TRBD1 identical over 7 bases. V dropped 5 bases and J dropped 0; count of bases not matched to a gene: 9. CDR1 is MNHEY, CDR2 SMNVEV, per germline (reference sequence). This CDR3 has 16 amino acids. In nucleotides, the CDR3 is TGTGCCAGCAGTCGGTTGGGGACAGAGGCTAACTATGGCTACACCTTC. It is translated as CASSRLGTEANYGYTF.

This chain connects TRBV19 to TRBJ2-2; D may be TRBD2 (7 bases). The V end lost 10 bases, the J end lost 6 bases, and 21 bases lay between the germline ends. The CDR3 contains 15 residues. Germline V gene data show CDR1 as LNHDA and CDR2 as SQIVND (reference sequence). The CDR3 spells CATFSTGGRAGELFF. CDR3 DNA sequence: TGTGCCACCTTCTCGACCGGGGGGCGGGCCGGGGAGCTGTTTTTT.

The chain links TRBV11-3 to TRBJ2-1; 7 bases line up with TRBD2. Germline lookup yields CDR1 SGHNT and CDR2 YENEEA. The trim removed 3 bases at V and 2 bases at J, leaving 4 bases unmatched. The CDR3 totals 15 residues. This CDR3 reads CASSLLAVTYNEQFF. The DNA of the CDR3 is TGTGCCAGCAGCTTGCTAGCGGTTACCTACAATGAGCAGTTCTTC. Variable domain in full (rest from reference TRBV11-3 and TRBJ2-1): EAGVVQSPRYKIIEKKQPVAFWCNPISGHNTLYWYLQNLGQGPELLIRYENEEAVDDSQLPKDRFSAERLKGVDSTLKIQPAELGDSAVYLCASSLLAVTYNEQFFGPGTRLTVL.

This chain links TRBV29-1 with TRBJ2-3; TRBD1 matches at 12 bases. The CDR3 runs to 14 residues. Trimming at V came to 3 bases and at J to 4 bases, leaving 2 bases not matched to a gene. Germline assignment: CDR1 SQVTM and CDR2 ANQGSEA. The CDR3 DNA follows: TGCAGCGTTGACGGGACAGGGGGCTCAGATACGCAGTATTTT. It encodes CSVDGTGGSDTQYF.

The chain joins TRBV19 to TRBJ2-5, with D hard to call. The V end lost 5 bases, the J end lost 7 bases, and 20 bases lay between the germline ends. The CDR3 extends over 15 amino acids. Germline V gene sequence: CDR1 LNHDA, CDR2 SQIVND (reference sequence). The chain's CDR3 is CASSPPLPSMGTQYF. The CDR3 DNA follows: TGTGCCAGTAGTCCCCCCCTTCCCTCGATGGGGACCCAGTACTTC.

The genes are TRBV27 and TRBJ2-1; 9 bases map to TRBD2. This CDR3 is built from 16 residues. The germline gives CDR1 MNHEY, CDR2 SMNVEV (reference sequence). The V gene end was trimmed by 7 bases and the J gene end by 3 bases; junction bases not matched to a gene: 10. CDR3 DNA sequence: TGTGCCAGCAAAAAACCGGGACTAGCTCGCTACAATGAGCAGTTCTTC. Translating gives CASKKPGLARYNEQFF.

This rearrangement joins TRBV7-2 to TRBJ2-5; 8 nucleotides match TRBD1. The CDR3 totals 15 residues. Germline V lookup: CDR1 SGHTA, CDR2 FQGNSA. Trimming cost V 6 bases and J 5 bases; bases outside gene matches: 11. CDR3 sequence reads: CASRLQTGERETQYF. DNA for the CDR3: TGTGCCAGCAGATTACAGACAGGGGAGCGGGAGACCCAGTACTTC.

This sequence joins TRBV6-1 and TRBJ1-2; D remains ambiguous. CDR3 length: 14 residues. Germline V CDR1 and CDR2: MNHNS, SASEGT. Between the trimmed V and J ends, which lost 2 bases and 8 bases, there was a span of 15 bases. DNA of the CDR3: TGTGCCAGCAGTGAATCCGGACGGGAGGTAGGCTACACCTTC. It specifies CASSESGREVGYTF.

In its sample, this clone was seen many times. CDR3 in DNA: TGTGCCAGTAGTACGAGGGGACAGCTGAACACTGAAGCTTTCTTT. This encodes CASSTRGQLNTEAFF. The chain employs TRBV19 and TRBJ1-1; 7 nucleotides match TRBD1. CDR1 is LNHDA, CDR2 SQIVND, per germline (reference sequence). This CDR3 is built from 15 residues. J was trimmed by 0 bases and V by 4 bases; bases with no gene match: 5.

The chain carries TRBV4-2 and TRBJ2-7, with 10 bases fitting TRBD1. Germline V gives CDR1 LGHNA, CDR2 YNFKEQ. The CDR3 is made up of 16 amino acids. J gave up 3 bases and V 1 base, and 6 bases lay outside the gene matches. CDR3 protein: CASSQVGDRGNYEQYF. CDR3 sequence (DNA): TGTGCCAGCAGCCAAGTCGGGGACAGGGGTAACTACGAGCAGTACTTC.